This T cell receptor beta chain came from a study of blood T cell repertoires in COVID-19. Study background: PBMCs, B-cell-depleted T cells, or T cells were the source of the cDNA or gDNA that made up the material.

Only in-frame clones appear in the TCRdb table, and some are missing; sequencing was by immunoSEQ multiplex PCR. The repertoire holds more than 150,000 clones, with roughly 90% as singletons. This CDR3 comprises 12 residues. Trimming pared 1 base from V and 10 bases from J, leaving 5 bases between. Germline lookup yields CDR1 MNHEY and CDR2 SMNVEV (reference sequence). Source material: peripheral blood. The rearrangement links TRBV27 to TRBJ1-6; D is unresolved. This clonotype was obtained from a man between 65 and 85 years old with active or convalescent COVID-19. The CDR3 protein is CASSLLGSPLHF. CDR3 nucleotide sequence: TGTGCCAGCAGTTTATTGGGCTCACCCCTCCACTTT.